This entry features one T cell receptor (beta chain) sequence. As handled by the study authors: Using reference gene primer amplification, nucleated cell counts were estimated. Profiling relied on immunoSEQ multiplex PCR, and the TCRdb table lists in-frame clones only, not all of them. Clonal size and the V and J genes are those of that table, whereas D and trimming came from the DNA. The sample includes 150,000 to 200,000 clones, almost 80% of them seen just once. Germline assignment: CDR1 SNHLY and CDR2 FYNNEI. The CDR3 has 13 residues. Trimming stripped 1 base from V and 5 bases from J, with 6 bases between. The record originates from a study of blood T cell repertoires in COVID-19. Overall study context: Material from acute and convalescent COVID-19 was sourced from the United States, Italy and Spain. Sample material is recorded as cDNA or gDNA derived from T cells, B-cell-depleted T cells, or PBMCs.

The clonotype comes from a man between 60 and 75 years old with active or convalescent COVID-19. The chain combines TRBV2 with TRBJ1-5; D ambiguous. Sequenced: peripheral blood. This CDR3 is CASSEGRHQPQHF. CDR3 nucleotide sequence: TGTGCCAGCAGTGAAGGTCGTCATCAGCCCCAGCATTTT.